The source of this TCR beta chain is a study of cytomegalovirus exposure and HLA in healthy donors. Broader study findings: Testing in vitro showed a few CMV-associated chains specific for CMV antigens.

Despite likely unrecorded immune exposures, the donors were nominally healthy at the time of sampling. The V gene lost 3 bases and the J gene lost 7 bases, with 9 bases spanning the gap. Looked up from germline, CDR1 is MNHEY and CDR2 is SMNVEV (reference sequence). The CDR3 consists of 12 residues. Amplification used 60 Vbeta primers and 13 Jbeta primers. Only in-frame clones appear in the TCRdb table, and some are missing; sequencing was by immunoSEQ multiplex PCR. The data hold roughly 120,000 clones, with 70% to 85% observed a single time. Points on this clone: The antigen remains unidentified.

The sample consisted of PBMCs. This clonotype originated in a man between 18 and 35 years old in good health and CMV-seropositive. The genes are TRBV27 and TRBJ1-2, with D possibly TRBD1 on 5 matching bases. In nucleotides, the CDR3 is TGTGCCAGCAGTTTGGAGGGGCTTGGCTACACCTTC. Translated, it gives CASSLEGLGYTF.